This TCR beta chain derives from a study of Tregs in tolerant kidney transplant recipients. Study context: CFSE-labeled recipient PBMCs were cultured 6 days with irradiated graft donor PBMCs, then FACS-sorted.

Only a few counts were recorded for this clone. The antigen is not known. Germline V lookup: CDR1 SGHDN, CDR2 FVKESK. J was trimmed by 2 bases and V by 4 bases; bases with no gene match: 6. CDR3 length equals 15 residues. General study points: Findings come from small patient numbers and require larger validation. Biological reproducibility was not directly addressed in this study.

Here immunoSEQ multiplex PCR was the method, and the copy in TCRdb shows in-frame clones only, minus some. The sample consists of roughly 9,000 clones, about half of them appearing once. Sequenced: CD4+ T cells from blood cultured with allogeneic cells. The receptor was derived from a human donor in good health. The V gene is TRBV14, the J gene TRBJ2-3, with 7 bases fitting TRBD1. The CDR3 DNA follows: TGTGCCAGCAGCCTGATAGGGGGCCACACAGATACGCAGTATTTT. It is translated as CASSLIGGHTDTQYF.